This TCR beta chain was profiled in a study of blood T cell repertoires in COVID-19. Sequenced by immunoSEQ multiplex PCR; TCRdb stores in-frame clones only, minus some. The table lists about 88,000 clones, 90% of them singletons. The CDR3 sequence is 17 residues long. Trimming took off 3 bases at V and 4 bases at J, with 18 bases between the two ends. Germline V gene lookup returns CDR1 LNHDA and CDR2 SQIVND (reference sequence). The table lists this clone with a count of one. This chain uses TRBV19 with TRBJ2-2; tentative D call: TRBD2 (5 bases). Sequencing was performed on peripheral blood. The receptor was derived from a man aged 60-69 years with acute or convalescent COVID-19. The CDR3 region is CASSMPRTGSVTGELFF. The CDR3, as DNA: TGTGCCAGTAGTATGCCCCGAACGGGGTCGGTCACCGGGGAGCTGTTTTTT. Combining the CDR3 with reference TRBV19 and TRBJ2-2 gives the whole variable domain DGGITQSPKYLFRKEGQNVTLSCEQNLNHDAMYWYRQDPGQGLRLIYYSQIVNDFQKGDIAEGYSVSREKKESFPLTVTSAQKNPTAFYLCASSMPRTGSVTGELFFGEGSRLTVL.